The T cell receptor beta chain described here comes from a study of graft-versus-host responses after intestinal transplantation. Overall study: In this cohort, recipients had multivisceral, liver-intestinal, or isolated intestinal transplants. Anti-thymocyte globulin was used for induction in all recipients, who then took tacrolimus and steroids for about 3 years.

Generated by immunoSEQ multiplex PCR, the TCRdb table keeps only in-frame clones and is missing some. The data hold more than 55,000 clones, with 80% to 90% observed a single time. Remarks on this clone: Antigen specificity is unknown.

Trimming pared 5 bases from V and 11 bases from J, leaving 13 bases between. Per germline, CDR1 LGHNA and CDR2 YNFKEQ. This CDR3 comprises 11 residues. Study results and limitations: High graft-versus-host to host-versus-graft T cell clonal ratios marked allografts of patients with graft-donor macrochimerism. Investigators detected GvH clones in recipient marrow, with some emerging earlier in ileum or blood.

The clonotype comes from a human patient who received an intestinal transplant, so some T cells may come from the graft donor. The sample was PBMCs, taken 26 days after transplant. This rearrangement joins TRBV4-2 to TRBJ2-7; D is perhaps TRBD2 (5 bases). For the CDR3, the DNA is TGTGCCAGCAGCAGAGATAGCGTTAAGTACTTC. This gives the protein CASSRDSVKYF.